This T cell receptor beta chain was profiled in a study of T-cell reconstitution after alpha-beta-depleted transplantation in children. This clonotype has only a few counts. The antigen is not known. Broader study findings: The origin of high day-60 TCRbeta diversity in some patients lay in surviving recipient T cells and thymic progenitors.

This sample's TCRbeta library carried unique molecular identifier barcodes. TCRdb reprocessed the PCR reads with MiXCR, giving one entry per CDR3 protein. This sample carries about 300,000 distinct CDR3 sequences, roughly a tenth of them seen once, and the ten largest clones take 7% to 9.5%. This receptor was obtained from a boy less than two years old with acute myeloid leukemia, due to receive a stem cell transplant. Sequenced material: PBMCs, taken before TCRalphabeta/CD19-depleted stem cell transplant.

The CDR3 reads CASSQDLASGYEQYF. CDR3 bases: TGCGCCAGCAGCCAAGATCTGGCTAGCGGTTACGAGCAGTACTTC. J is TRBJ2-7 and V is TRBV4-3; 7 bases line up with TRBD2. V lost 0 bases, J lost 4 bases, and 6 bases stayed unmatched. This CDR3 spans 15 amino acids. CDR1 LGHNA and CDR2 YSLEER come from the germline V gene.